Each of the 16 T cell receptor beta chains below was sequenced from the same sample in a study of OX40 agonist ivuxolimab in advanced cancers. Repertoires were generated with immunoSEQ multiplex PCR, while TCRdb's copy carries only in-frame clones and drops some. The sample yields 50,000 to 70,000 clones, about 93% seen once. The sample in question was CD4+ or CD8+ T cells sorted from blood, obtained in a trial of the OX40 agonist ivuxolimab. These receptors came from an adult with an advanced solid tumor such as melanoma, head and neck, liver or kidney cancer.

The chain employs TRBV21-1 and TRBJ2-1; TRBD1 is the table's D call and was not checked against the DNA. TRBV21-1 is a listed pseudogene. This CDR3 has 20 residues. The DNA for the CDR3 is TGTGCCAGCGGTTTTCGACAGTACCGCAAAGAACCAAGCTCCTACAATGAGCAGTTCTTC. Protein: CASGFRQYRKEPSSYNEQFF.

The chain links TRBV7-9 to TRBJ2-1; the match to TRBD2 covers 10 bases. The CDR3 totals 16 residues. Trimming cost V 4 bases and J 8 bases; bases outside gene matches: 11. Germline V gene lookup returns CDR1 SEHNR and CDR2 FQNEAQ (reference sequence). CDR3 sequence: CASSSPAASGSYEQFF. The CDR3 DNA is TGTGCCAGCAGCTCACCCGCCGCTAGCGGGAGTTATGAGCAGTTCTTC.

V usage is TRBV6-6 and J usage is TRBJ2-5; TRBD1 might be the D (7 bases). Germline CDR1 is MNHNY and CDR2 is SVGAGI (reference sequence). The CDR3 contains 14 residues. V gave up 11 bases and J gave up 5 bases, with 21 bases separating them. The CDR3 DNA sequence: TGTGCCGGAGGGTCAGGGGGGCTACGGGAGACCCAGTACTTC. This sequence encodes CAGGSGGLRETQYF.

The V gene is TRBV28, the J gene TRBJ2-7; no clear D gene. Trimming removed 3 bases at V and 4 bases at J, with 7 bases between. Germline values: CDR1 MDHEN, CDR2 SYDVKM. This CDR3 spans 12 amino acids. The CDR3 DNA is TGTGCCAGCAGTTTCACCGGGTACGAGCAGTACTTC. Translating gives CASSFTGYEQYF.

The rearrangement uses TRBV29-1 and TRBJ1-4, with a tentative D call TRBD1 (5 bases). CDR1 SQVTM and CDR2 ANQGSEA come from the germline V gene. V shed 4 bases and J shed 8 bases, with 11 bases lying between them. The CDR3 extends over 12 amino acids. CDR3 amino acids: CSVAQGGEKLFF. The DNA for the CDR3 is TGCAGCGTTGCGCAGGGAGGGGAAAAACTGTTTTTT.

This clone came up once. The genes are TRBV9 and TRBJ1-5; D remains unclear. Trimming left V 0 bases short and J 0 bases short, with 7 bases between. This CDR3 has 15 amino acids. Germline V lookup: CDR1 SGDLS, CDR2 YYNGEE. CDR3 residues: CASSVEGDSNQPQHF. The CDR3 DNA follows: TGTGCCAGCAGCGTAGAGGGAGATAGCAATCAGCCCCAGCATTTT.

The chain carries TRBV4-3 and TRBJ1-1, with D possibly TRBD1 on 6 matching bases. The germline V and J ends were trimmed by 7 bases and 4 bases, with 28 bases remaining between them. The CDR3 has 18 residues. CDR1 LGHNA and CDR2 YSLEER come from the germline V gene. In nucleotides, the CDR3 is TGCGCCAGCAAAAATCAGGGGTTGGGAAGAGTATTGAGCACTGAAGCTTTCTTT. Encoded protein: CASKNQGLGRVLSTEAFF.

This sequence joins TRBV29-1 and TRBJ2-7; possibly TRBD2 for D (7 bases). V was trimmed by 4 bases and J by 5 bases, leaving 15 bases between them. This CDR3 comprises 13 residues. The germline CDR1 and CDR2 sequences are SQVTM and ANQGSEA. The CDR3: CSVGEGGVHEQYF. CDR3 nucleotide sequence: TGCAGCGTTGGGGAAGGGGGGGTCCACGAGCAGTACTTC.

The genes are TRBV19 and TRBJ1-2; possibly TRBD1 for D (5 bases). Trimming removed 5 bases from V and 5 bases from J, with 12 bases in between. This CDR3 region has 13 residues. Germline V CDR1 and CDR2: LNHDA, SQIVND (reference sequence). The CDR3: CASSLRDGYGYTF. The CDR3 DNA reads as TGTGCCAGTAGTCTCCGGGACGGGTATGGCTACACCTTC.

The J gene is TRBJ2-3, the V gene TRBV7-9, with D hard to call. The CDR3 totals 15 residues. CDR1 SEHNR and CDR2 FQNEAQ come from the germline V gene (reference sequence). V was trimmed by 7 bases and J by 1 base, leaving 15 bases between them. This CDR3 reads CASTSLVEGTDTQYF. The CDR3 coding sequence is TGTGCCAGCACCTCGCTTGTAGAGGGCACAGATACGCAGTATTTT. The variable domain in full, completed from reference TRBV7-9 and TRBJ2-3, reads DTGVSQNPRHKITKRGQNVTFRCDPISEHNRLYWYRQTLGQGPEFLTYFQNEAQLEKSRLLSDRFSAERPKGSFSTLEIQRTEQGDSAMYLCASTSLVEGTDTQYFGPGTRLTVL.

V and J are TRBV7-2 and TRBJ2-7; 12 bases agree with TRBD2. V lost 5 bases to trimming and J lost 5 bases; unmatched junction nucleotides: 7. The CDR3 sequence is 15 residues long. The germline CDR1 and CDR2 sequences are SGHTA and FQGNSA. The chain's CDR3 is CASSLPTSGSNEQYF. CDR3 nucleotide sequence: TGTGCCAGCAGCCTCCCGACTAGCGGGAGTAACGAGCAGTACTTC.

This chain joins TRBV15 and TRBJ2-2; D gene ambiguous. In germline, CDR1 is LNHNV, CDR2 YYDKDF (reference sequence). The V end lost 5 bases, the J end lost 8 bases, and 12 bases lay between the germline ends. The CDR3 spans 13 residues. CDR3: CATSPHPGGELFF. As DNA, the CDR3 is TGTGCCACCAGCCCCCACCCCGGGGGGGAGCTGTTTTTT.

The genes are TRBV6-5 and TRBJ2-2; 10 nucleotides match TRBD2. Per germline, CDR1 MNHEY and CDR2 SVGAGI. V trimming: 7 bases; J trimming: 5 bases; junction bases outside the gene matches: 7. The CDR3 runs 15 residues. CDR3: CASTEAGGLTGELFF. The CDR3 DNA sequence: TGTGCCAGCACCGAAGCGGGAGGGCTAACCGGGGAGCTGTTTTTT.

The V and J genes are TRBV11-2 and TRBJ1-2, with TRBD1 identical over 7 bases. Germline-derived CDR1 and CDR2 are SGHAT and FQNNGV. V shed 5 bases, J shed 4 bases, and the junction held 7 bases outside the gene matches. The CDR3 is made up of 14 amino acids. The CDR3 here is CASSLGGKGYGYTF. The CDR3 nucleotides are TGTGCCAGCAGCCTAGGGGGCAAGGGCTATGGCTACACCTTC.

This clone rates as medium-sized. The chain links TRBV29-1 to TRBJ2-1, with TRBD2 matching 7 bases. This CDR3 is 14 amino acids long. CDR1 is SQVTM, CDR2 ANQGSEA, per germline. Germline trimming cut 7 bases from V and 3 bases from J; bases unmatched to any gene: 9. CDR3 bases: TGCAGCGCCCCGGCGGGAGCTAACTACAATGAGCAGTTCTTC. This translates into CSAPAGANYNEQFF.

The CDR3 spells CASSSTEHEQFF. The DNA for the CDR3 is TGTGCCAGCAGCTCGACGGAGCATGAGCAGTTCTTC. This chain uses TRBV9 with TRBJ2-1; D ambiguous. Between the trimmed V and J ends, which lost 4 bases and 8 bases, there was a span of 10 bases. The CDR3 is 12 residues long. CDR1 and CDR2 (germline): SGDLS, YYNGEE.